What follows are 2 T cell receptor beta chains derived from one specimen sequenced in a study of molecular identifiers for immune sequencing clone quantification. Each CDR3 protein is one row after TCRdb ran MiXCR on the PCR reads. Of approximately 680,000 distinct CDR3 sequences in the sample, 25% were seen once. Sequences were obtained from naive CD8+ T cells from blood, with Jurkat cell RNA spiked in. This sample's subset: FACS-sorted CD8+CD4-CCR7+CD45RA+ naive T cells. The receptors shown here come from a human donor in good health. Some libraries in this study had Jurkat cell RNA spiked in.

Concerning this clonotype: This may be a read error: a much more frequent sequence differs by one nucleotide. The chain links TRBV6-2 or TRBV6-3 to TRBJ1-5, with D unclear. CDR3 length equals 12 residues. The germline CDR1 and CDR2 sequences are MNHEY and SVGEGT. In DNA, the CDR3 is TGTGCCAGCAGGGATTGGGGTCAGCCCCAGCTTTTT. This gives the protein CASRDWGQPQLF.

This clonotype was observed a handful of times. The rearrangement joins TRBV28 to TRBJ2-3; D may be TRBD1 (6 bases). Germline CDR1 MDHEN, CDR2 SYDVKM. V lost 7 bases, J lost 2 bases, and 13 bases lay in between. This CDR3 has 14 residues. CDR3 region: CASTSKGVTDTQYF. In DNA, the CDR3 is TGTGCCAGCACCTCGAAGGGGGTCACAGATACGCAGTATTTT.